This TCR beta chain derives from a study of response to subunit inactivated influenza vaccine. TCRdb used MiXCR to reprocess the RT-PCR reads, holding one entry per CDR3 protein. The repertoire holds some 500,000 distinct CDR3 sequences, with 10% to 15% as singletons. Sequences were derived from PBMCs from blood, sampled about 40 days after vaccination. The receptor was derived from a man aged 50 to 59 who received an inactivated influenza vaccine.

In DNA, the CDR3 is TGTGCCAGCAGTTTATGGCATTATAGTTCCTACGAGCAGTACTTC. Protein: CASSLWHYSSYEQYF. The gene calls are TRBV27 and TRBJ2-7; D not certain. V was clipped by 1 base and J by 1 base, with 11 bases between them. The CDR3 totals 15 residues. Per germline, CDR1 MNHEY and CDR2 SMNVEV (reference sequence).